The 13 T cell receptor beta chains below all came from one sample that was sequenced in a study of blood T cell repertoires in COVID-19. Sequenced by immunoSEQ multiplex PCR; TCRdb stores in-frame clones only, minus some. This table holds about 90,000 clones, 80% to 85% found once. Input material: peripheral blood. The receptors were gathered from a woman older than 75 with active or convalescent COVID-19.

This clone was picked up one time. The genes are TRBV10-2 and TRBJ2-1; 9 bases align to TRBD2. J lost 8 bases, V lost 0 bases, and 8 bases had no gene match. Germline loops: CDR1 WSHSY, CDR2 SAAADI. This CDR3 comprises 16 residues. CDR3 sequence: CASSESWAGGPHEQFF. CDR3 in DNA: TGCGCCAGCAGTGAGTCTTGGGCGGGAGGGCCGCATGAGCAGTTCTTC.

This chain joins TRBV27 and TRBJ1-5; no firm D call. V was pared by 5 bases and J by 3 bases, with 14 bases between. This CDR3 is 15 amino acids long. CDR1 and CDR2 (germline): MNHEY, SMNVEV (reference sequence). CDR3 sequence: CASSRRQQSNQPQHF. The CDR3, as DNA: TGTGCCAGCAGTCGCCGCCAACAGTCCAATCAGCCCCAGCATTTT.

In this sample, this clone turned up once. The chain has TRBV3-1 (or the pseudogene TRBV3-2) and TRBJ2-5; the match to TRBD2 covers 7 bases. Trimming removed 4 bases from V and 5 bases from J; junction bases left unmatched: 7. The CDR3 length is 14 residues. Germline CDR1 LGHDT, CDR2 YNNKEL (reference sequence). Here the CDR3 reads CASSRTGGWETQYF. In nucleotides, the CDR3 is TGTGCCAGCAGCCGAACCGGGGGGTGGGAGACCCAGTACTTC.

The chain combines TRBV3-1 (or the pseudogene TRBV3-2) with TRBJ2-1; 7 bases map to TRBD2. The V and J ends lost 1 base and 6 bases, in that order; junction bases with no gene match: 3. Per germline, CDR1 LGHDT and CDR2 YNNKEL (reference sequence). CDR3 length equals 14 residues. In DNA form, the CDR3 reads TGTGCCAGCAGCCAAGCAGCGGGGTTCAATGAGCAGTTCTTC. It codes for CASSQAAGFNEQFF.

A single count supports this clone. The gene calls are TRBV9 and TRBJ2-2, with 8 bases lining up with TRBD1. The V segment lost 0 bases and the J segment 3 bases; nucleotides outside the gene matches: 4. This CDR3 comprises 16 residues. CDR1 SGDLS and CDR2 YYNGEE come from the germline V gene. The CDR3 DNA is TGTGCCAGCAGCGTAGGGCAGGGGGCGGACACCGGGGAGCTGTTTTTT. Amino acid sequence: CASSVGQGADTGELFF.

The genes are TRBV11-2 and TRBJ1-6; TRBD1 is a possible D gene (6 bases). V lost 5 bases and J lost 10, with 18 bases in between. The CDR3 has 15 amino acids. Per germline, CDR1 SGHAT and CDR2 FQNNGV. The CDR3 region has the DNA TGTGCCAGCAGCATATTCCAGGGGAGAGGGTCACCCCTCCACTTT. Translation gives CASSIFQGRGSPLHF.

The chain has TRBV27 and TRBJ1-4; D uncertain. The CDR3 runs to 13 residues. CDR1 MNHEY and CDR2 SMNVEV come from the germline V gene (reference sequence). Between the trimmed V and J ends, which lost 3 bases and 7 bases, there was a span of 9 bases. DNA of the CDR3: TGTGCCAGCAGTTTTTCTGGCCTTGAAAAACTGTTTTTT. Protein product: CASSFSGLEKLFF.

The chain couples TRBV25-1 to TRBJ1-2; 8 nucleotides align to TRBD1. The CDR3 consists of 14 residues. Germline V gene lookup returns CDR1 MGHDK and CDR2 SYGVNS. V shed 1 base and J 8 bases; nucleotides not matched to a gene: 6. The CDR3 loop is CASSELGTGGGYTF. The CDR3, as DNA: TGTGCCAGCAGTGAATTGGGGACAGGAGGCGGCTACACCTTC.

The sample holds a few counts of this clone. The chain is built from TRBV2 and TRBJ1-1, with D unclear. CDR1 is SNHLY, CDR2 FYNNEI, per germline. The CDR3 extends over 13 amino acids. Between the trimmed V and J ends, which lost 5 bases and 0 bases, there was a span of 7 bases. The CDR3 region is CASSIGMNTEAFF. The CDR3 coding sequence is TGTGCCAGCAGTATCGGTATGAACACTGAAGCTTTCTTT.

This chain links TRBV7-6 with TRBJ2-7, with a possible D match to TRBD1 (7 bases). The V gene lost 0 bases and the J gene lost 3 bases, with 12 bases spanning the gap. CDR3 length: 15 amino acids. Germline V lookup: CDR1 SGHVS, CDR2 FNYEAQ. CDR3 residues: CASSLARGDLYEQYF. The CDR3 DNA reads as TGTGCCAGCAGCTTAGCCAGGGGGGACCTCTACGAGCAGTACTTC.

This chain links TRBV5-4 with TRBJ2-5, with 7 bases that match TRBD1. The trim removed 0 bases at V and 5 bases at J, leaving 4 bases unmatched. There are 14 residues in the CDR3. Germline V gene data show CDR1 as SGHNT and CDR2 as YYREEE (reference sequence). Here the CDR3 DNA reads TGTGCCAGCAGCTTGGATGGCAGGGGGGAGACCCAGTACTTC. It specifies CASSLDGRGETQYF.

The table lists this clone with a count of one. V gene TRBV27 combines with J gene TRBJ2-6; D uncertain. V was trimmed by 2 bases and J by 2 bases, leaving 7 bases between them. This CDR3 region has 15 residues. Per the germline V gene, CDR1 is MNHEY and CDR2 is SMNVEV (reference sequence). Here the CDR3 reads CASSLIRAGANVLTF. The CDR3 coding sequence is TGTGCCAGCAGTTTAATACGGGCTGGGGCCAACGTCCTGACTTTC.

This clone has just one count. In nucleotides, the CDR3 is TGCGCCAGCAGCTTGATCGCGGGAGGATACGAGCAGTACTTC. Translation gives CASSLIAGGYEQYF. This chain connects TRBV5-1 to TRBJ2-7; 8 bases line up with TRBD2. Germline V gives CDR1 SGHRS, CDR2 YFSETQ. The ends lost 1 base at V and 4 bases at J; junction bases unmatched: 4. The length of the CDR3 is 14 residues.